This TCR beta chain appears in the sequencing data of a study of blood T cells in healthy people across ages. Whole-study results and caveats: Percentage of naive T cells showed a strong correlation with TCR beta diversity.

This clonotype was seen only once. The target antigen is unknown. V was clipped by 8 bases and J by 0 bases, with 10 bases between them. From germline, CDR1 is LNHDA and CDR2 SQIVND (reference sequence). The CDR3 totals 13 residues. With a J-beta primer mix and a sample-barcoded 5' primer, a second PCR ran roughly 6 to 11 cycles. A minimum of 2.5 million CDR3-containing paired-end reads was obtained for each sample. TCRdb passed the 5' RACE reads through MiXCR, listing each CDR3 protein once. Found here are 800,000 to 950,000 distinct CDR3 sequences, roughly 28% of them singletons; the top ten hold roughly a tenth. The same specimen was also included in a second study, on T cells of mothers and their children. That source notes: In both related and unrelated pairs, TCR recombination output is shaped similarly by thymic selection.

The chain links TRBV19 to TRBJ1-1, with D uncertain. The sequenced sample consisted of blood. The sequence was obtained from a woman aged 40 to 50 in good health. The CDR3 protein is CASGTDLNTEAFF. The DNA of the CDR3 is TGTGCCAGTGGTACGGATTTGAACACTGAAGCTTTCTTT.